Each of the 20 T cell receptor beta chains below was sequenced from the same sample in a study of T cell responses to AZD1222 COVID-19 vaccine. TCRdb's copy holds only in-frame clones and misses some; the assay was immunoSEQ multiplex PCR. The repertoire holds approximately 210,000 clones, with about nine tenths as singletons. Sample: peripheral blood, taken 28 days after the second AZD1222 dose. These receptors all come from an adult who received the AZD1222 COVID-19 vaccine.

Only one count was recorded for this clone. The rearrangement uses TRBV11-2 and TRBJ1-3; D is uncertain. Germline-derived CDR1 and CDR2 are SGHAT and FQNNGV. The CDR3 covers 15 residues. V lost 5 bases, J lost 1 base, and 12 bases lay in between. The CDR3 DNA is TGTGCCAGCAGCCTACTTTCGTTATCTGGAAACACCATATATTTT. Residues: CASSLLSLSGNTIYF.

The chain recombines TRBV28 with TRBJ1-4; 8 positions match TRBD1. The germline V gene encodes CDR1 MDHEN and CDR2 SYDVKM. V shed 5 bases, J shed 8 bases, and the junction held 16 bases outside the gene matches. CDR3 size: 17 residues. The DNA of the CDR3 is TGTGCCAGCAGTACCGGACAGGGCCTGACTAGCGCGGAAAAACTGTTTTTT. Encoded protein: CASSTGQGLTSAEKLFF.

CDR3 sequence: CASSDWGHRDGVNEQFF. The CDR3 DNA sequence: TGTGCCAGCAGTGATTGGGGTCACAGGGATGGGGTTAATGAGCAGTTCTTC. The V call is TRBV25-1, the J call TRBJ2-1, with D perhaps TRBD1 (6 bases). Between the trimmed V and J ends, which lost 3 bases and 7 bases, there was a span of 22 bases. CDR3 size: 17 residues. Per germline, CDR1 MGHDK and CDR2 SYGVNS.

The genes are TRBV7-8 and TRBJ1-1; 7 bases agree with TRBD1. Per germline, CDR1 SGHVS and CDR2 FQNEAQ. The V gene end was trimmed by 1 base and the J gene end by 4 bases; junction bases not matched to a gene: 3. There are 14 residues in the CDR3. This CDR3 is CASSLGRGLTEAFF. DNA for the CDR3: TGTGCCAGCAGCTTAGGTAGGGGGCTCACTGAAGCTTTCTTT.

This clone came up once. The J gene is TRBJ1-5, the V gene TRBV5-5; the D is unclear. Trimming cost V 0 bases and J 3 bases, with 7 bases left between them. The CDR3 consists of 14 residues. From germline, CDR1 is SGHKS and CDR2 YYEKEE (reference sequence). The CDR3, as DNA: TGTGCCAGCAGCTTGGTGTCAGCCAATCAGCCCCAGCATTTT. This translates into CASSLVSANQPQHF.

The chain carries TRBV2 and TRBJ2-7; 7 bases map to TRBD2. This CDR3 contains 14 residues. V was pared by 4 bases and J by 2 bases, with 5 bases of the junction left unmatched. Germline lookup yields CDR1 SNHLY and CDR2 FYNNEI. The CDR3 DNA reads TGTGCCAGCAGTGGACTAGCCTCCCCCTACGAGCAGTACTTC. This translates into CASSGLASPYEQYF.

The V and J genes are TRBV19 and TRBJ1-5; D is uncertain. V shed 9 bases and J shed 7 bases, with 16 bases lying between them. The length of the CDR3 is 13 residues. CDR1 LNHDA and CDR2 SQIVND come from the germline V gene (reference sequence). In DNA form, the CDR3 reads TGTGCCAGCGGCTGGTTACCAGCCCAGCCCCAGCATTTT. Amino acids: CASGWLPAQPQHF.

The chain has TRBV5-1 and TRBJ2-1; D may be TRBD2 (6 bases). The V end was cut by 0 bases, the J end by 2 bases, with 12 bases between. The CDR3 consists of 16 residues. Germline values: CDR1 SGHRS, CDR2 YFSETQ. This chain's CDR3 is CASSLAPGGTYNEQFF. The DNA for the CDR3 is TGCGCCAGCAGCTTGGCCCCCGGAGGGACCTACAATGAGCAGTTCTTC.

This sequence joins TRBV5-1 and TRBJ1-3; D not certain. CDR3 size: 17 residues. The V end was cut by 1 base, the J end by 0 bases, with 14 bases between. Looked up from germline, CDR1 is SGHRS and CDR2 is YFSETQ. This CDR3 reads CASSLRSTGISGNTIYF. The CDR3 DNA reads as TGCGCCAGCAGCTTGAGGAGCACCGGTATCTCTGGAAACACCATATATTTT.

The chain links TRBV27 to TRBJ2-1, with 9 bases lining up with TRBD2. Germline loops: CDR1 MNHEY, CDR2 SMNVEV (reference sequence). CDR3 size: 16 residues. Trimming removed 5 bases from V and 2 bases from J; junction bases left unmatched: 7. CDR3 DNA: TGTGCCAGCAGTAAAGGGCTAGCGGGACCCTACAATGAGCAGTTCTTC. This sequence encodes CASSKGLAGPYNEQFF.

The gene calls are TRBV7-9 and TRBJ2-7; 8 bases line up with TRBD2. V gave up 1 base and J gave up 11 bases; unmatched junction bases: 10. The CDR3 has 14 amino acids. Germline lookup yields CDR1 SEHNR and CDR2 FQNEAQ (reference sequence). This CDR3 is CASSLEGSGMGKYF. Here the CDR3 DNA reads TGTGCCAGCAGCTTAGAAGGTAGCGGGATGGGGAAGTACTTC.

The genes are TRBV2 and TRBJ1-1, with unresolved D. V lost 7 bases, J lost 5 bases, and 14 bases lay in between. The CDR3 consists of 13 residues. Germline V gene sequence: CDR1 SNHLY, CDR2 FYNNEI. The CDR3 sequence: CASIPWVQTEAFF. CDR3 nucleotide sequence: TGTGCCAGCATTCCTTGGGTACAGACTGAAGCTTTCTTT.

The chain joins TRBV28 to TRBJ1-5, with 7 bases that match TRBD1. The germline gives CDR1 MDHEN, CDR2 SYDVKM. V was pared by 6 bases and J by 3 bases, with 5 bases of the junction left unmatched. The CDR3 runs to 14 residues. The CDR3 protein is CASRAGTVNQPQHF. The CDR3 nucleotides are TGTGCCAGCAGGGCCGGGACAGTCAATCAGCCCCAGCATTTT. Using reference TRBV28 and TRBJ1-5 for the parts outside the CDR3, the full variable domain is DVKVTQSSRYLVKRTGEKVFLECVQDMDHENMFWYRQDPGLGLRLIYFSYDVKMKEKGDIPEGYSVSREKKERFSLILESASTNQTSMYLCASRAGTVNQPQHFGDGTRLSIL.

The CDR3 loop is CASNREICEQYF. The DNA for the CDR3 is TGTGCCAGCAACCGGGAGATATGCGAGCAGTACTTC. V is TRBV21-1 and J is TRBJ2-7; the table's D call, TRBD2, has no DNA check behind it. TRBV21-1 is a pseudogene segment. The CDR3 loop spans 12 amino acids.

V gene TRBV28 combines with J gene TRBJ2-1; 11 positions match TRBD2. The CDR3 spans 15 residues. With 5 bases clipped from V and 3 bases from J, the junction kept 3 bases outside the gene matches. Germline-derived CDR1 and CDR2 are MDHEN and SYDVKM. The CDR3 is CASSLGTSGYNEQFF. Written as DNA, the CDR3 is TGTGCCAGCAGTCTGGGGACTAGCGGCTACAATGAGCAGTTCTTC.

Details on this clone: The junction does not match germline at one end; this may be a read error. The chain is built from TRBV16 and TRBJ2-7, with D unclear. From germline, CDR1 is KGHSY and CDR2 FQNENV. The CDR3 runs 12 residues. CDR3 residues: CASSQDEWARNF. CDR3 coding DNA: TGTGCCAGCAGCCAAGACGAGTGGGCACGCAACTTC.

The CDR3 here is CASSEPPTYNEQFF. CDR3 coding DNA: TGTGCCAGTAGTGAACCGCCAACCTACAATGAGCAGTTCTTC. This sequence joins TRBV19 and TRBJ2-1; D not certain. The CDR3 is made up of 14 amino acids. The V end lost 5 bases, the J end lost 2 bases, and 10 bases lay between the germline ends. Germline CDR1 and CDR2: LNHDA and SQIVND (reference sequence).

This clone was counted a few times. The CDR3 coding sequence is TGTGCCGGGAAGTACAGGGGGCGCAAGTTAGGGGAGCTGTTTTTT. Amino acid sequence: CAGKYRGRKLGELFF. V and J are TRBV6-7 and TRBJ2-2, with 9 bases identical to TRBD1. TRBV6-7 is assigned to the ORF class and has an uncertain function. The length of the CDR3 is 15 residues. V lost 11 bases to trimming and J lost 8 bases; unmatched junction nucleotides: 15.

The chain employs TRBV18 and TRBJ1-3; D uncertain. The CDR3 totals 17 residues. V dropped 4 bases and J dropped 4 bases, with 20 bases sitting between them. Germline V gene lookup returns CDR1 KGHSH and CDR2 LQKENI. The CDR3 bases are TGTGCCAGCTCACTCTCCTCCGGGCCATCGGTCGGAAACACCATATATTTT. It is translated as CASSLSSGPSVGNTIYF.

The CDR3 nucleotides read TGTGCCAGCAGTCCCAGACAGGGGGGCTACGAGCAGTACTTC. Translated: CASSPRQGGYEQYF. The chain links TRBV28 to TRBJ2-7; 9 bases are a match to TRBD1. V was clipped by 5 bases and J by 3 bases; unmatched bases: 5. The CDR3 is made up of 14 amino acids. Germline CDR1 and CDR2: MDHEN and SYDVKM. Using reference TRBV28 and TRBJ2-7 for the parts outside the CDR3, the full variable domain is DVKVTQSSRYLVKRTGEKVFLECVQDMDHENMFWYRQDPGLGLRLIYFSYDVKMKEKGDIPEGYSVSREKKERFSLILESASTNQTSMYLCASSPRQGGYEQYFGPGTRLTVT.